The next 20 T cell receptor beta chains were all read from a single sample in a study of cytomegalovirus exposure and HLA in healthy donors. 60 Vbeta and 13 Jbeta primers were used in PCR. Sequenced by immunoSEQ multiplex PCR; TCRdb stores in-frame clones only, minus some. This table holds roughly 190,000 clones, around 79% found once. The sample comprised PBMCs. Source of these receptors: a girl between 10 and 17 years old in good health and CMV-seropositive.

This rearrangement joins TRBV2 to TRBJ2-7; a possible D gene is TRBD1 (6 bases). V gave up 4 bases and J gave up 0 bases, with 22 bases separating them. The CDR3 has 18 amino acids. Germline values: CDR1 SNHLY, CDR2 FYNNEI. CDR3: CASSVIRDTILSSYEQYF. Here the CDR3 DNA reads TGTGCCAGCAGTGTAATCCGGGACACAATTCTAAGCTCCTACGAGCAGTACTTC.

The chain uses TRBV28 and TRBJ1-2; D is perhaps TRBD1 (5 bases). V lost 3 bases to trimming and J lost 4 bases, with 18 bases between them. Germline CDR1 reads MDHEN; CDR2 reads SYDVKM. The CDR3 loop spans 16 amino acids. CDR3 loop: CASSLGQGPSTYGYTF. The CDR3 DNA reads TGTGCCAGCAGTTTGGGGCAGGGTCCCTCCACCTATGGCTACACCTTC.

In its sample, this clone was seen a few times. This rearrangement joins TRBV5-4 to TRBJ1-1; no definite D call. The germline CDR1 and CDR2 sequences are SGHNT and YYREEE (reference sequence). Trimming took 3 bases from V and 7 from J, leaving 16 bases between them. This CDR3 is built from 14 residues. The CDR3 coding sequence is TGTGCCAGCAGCTCGGGTGATCCGAATGGTGAAGCTTTCTTT. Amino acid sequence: CASSSGDPNGEAFF.

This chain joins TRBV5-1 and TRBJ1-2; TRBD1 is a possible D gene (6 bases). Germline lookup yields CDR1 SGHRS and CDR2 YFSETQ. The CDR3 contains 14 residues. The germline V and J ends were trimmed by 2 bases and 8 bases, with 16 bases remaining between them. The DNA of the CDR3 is TGCGCCAGCAGCTTTGGGGGCGGGAGAGGAGGCTACACCTTC. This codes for CASSFGGGRGGYTF.

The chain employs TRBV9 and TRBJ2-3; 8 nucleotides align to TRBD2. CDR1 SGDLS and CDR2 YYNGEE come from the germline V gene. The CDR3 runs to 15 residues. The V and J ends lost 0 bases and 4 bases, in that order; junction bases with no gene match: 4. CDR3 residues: CASSVDGGASDTQYF. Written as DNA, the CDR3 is TGTGCCAGCAGCGTAGACGGGGGGGCCTCAGATACGCAGTATTTT. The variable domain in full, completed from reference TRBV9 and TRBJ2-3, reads DSGVTQTPKHLITATGQRVTLRCSPRSGDLSVYWYQQSLDQGLQFLIQYYNGEERAKGNILERFSAQQFPDLHSELNLSSLELGDSALYFCASSVDGGASDTQYFGPGTRLTVL.

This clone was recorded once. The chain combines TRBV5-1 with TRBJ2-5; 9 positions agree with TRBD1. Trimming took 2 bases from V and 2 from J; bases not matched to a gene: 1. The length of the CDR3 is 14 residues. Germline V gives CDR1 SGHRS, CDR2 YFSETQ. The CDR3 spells CASSFGTGQETQYF. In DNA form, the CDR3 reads TGCGCCAGCAGCTTTGGGACAGGGCAAGAGACCCAGTACTTC.

CDR3 in DNA: TGCAGCGTTTCCGGGCGGGCTAACTATGGCTACACCTTC. Protein product: CSVSGRANYGYTF. V is TRBV29-1 and J is TRBJ1-2; D is unclear. Trimming cost V 5 bases and J 0 bases, with 10 bases left between them. Germline CDR1 and CDR2: SQVTM and ANQGSEA. The CDR3 totals 13 residues.

This CDR3 is CASRTGGFYNSPLHF. The CDR3 bases are TGTGCCAGCAGGACAGGGGGTTTCTATAATTCACCCCTCCACTTT. The rearrangement links TRBV6-1 to TRBJ1-6, with 9 bases identical to TRBD1. With V trimmed by 6 bases and J by 3 bases, 3 bases remained unmatched. Germline V gives CDR1 MNHNS, CDR2 SASEGT. The CDR3 runs 15 residues.

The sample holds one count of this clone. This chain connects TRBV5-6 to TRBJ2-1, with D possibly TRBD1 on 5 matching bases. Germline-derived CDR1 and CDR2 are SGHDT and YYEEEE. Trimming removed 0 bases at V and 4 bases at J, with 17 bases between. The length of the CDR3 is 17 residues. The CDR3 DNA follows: TGTGCCAGCAGCTTGGTGGCAGGGCTCCTTTTTTACAATGAGCAGTTCTTC. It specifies CASSLVAGLLFYNEQFF. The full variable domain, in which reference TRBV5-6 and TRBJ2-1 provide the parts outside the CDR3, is DAGVTQSPTHLIKTRGQQVTLRCSPKSGHDTVSWYQQALGQGPQFIFQYYEEEERQRGNFPDRFSGHQFPNYSSELNVNALLLGDSALYLCASSLVAGLLFYNEQFFGPGTRLTVL.

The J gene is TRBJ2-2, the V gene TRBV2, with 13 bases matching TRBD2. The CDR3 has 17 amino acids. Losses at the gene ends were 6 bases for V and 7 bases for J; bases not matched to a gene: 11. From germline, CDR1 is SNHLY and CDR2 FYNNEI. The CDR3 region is CASSAMTSGGPGGELFF. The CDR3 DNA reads TGTGCCAGCAGCGCCATGACTAGCGGGGGGCCGGGCGGGGAGCTGTTTTTT.

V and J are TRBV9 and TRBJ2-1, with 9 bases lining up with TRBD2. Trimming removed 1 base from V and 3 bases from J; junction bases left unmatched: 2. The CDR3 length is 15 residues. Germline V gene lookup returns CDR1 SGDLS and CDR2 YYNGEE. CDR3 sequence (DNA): TGTGCCAGCAGCGTATTTAGCGGGGGCTACAATGAGCAGTTCTTC. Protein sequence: CASSVFSGGYNEQFF.

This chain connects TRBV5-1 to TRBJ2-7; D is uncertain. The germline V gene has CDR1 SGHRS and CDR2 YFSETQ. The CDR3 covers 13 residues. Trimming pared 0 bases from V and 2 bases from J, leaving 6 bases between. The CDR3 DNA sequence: TGCGCCAGCAGCTTGGAAACAGCCTACGAGCAGTACTTC. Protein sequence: CASSLETAYEQYF.

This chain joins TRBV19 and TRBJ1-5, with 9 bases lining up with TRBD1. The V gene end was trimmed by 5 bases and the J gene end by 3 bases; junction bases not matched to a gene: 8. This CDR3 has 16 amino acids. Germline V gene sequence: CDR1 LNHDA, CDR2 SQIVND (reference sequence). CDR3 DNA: TGTGCCAGTAGTGCCTGGACAGGGGAAGACAATCAGCCCCAGCATTTT. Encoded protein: CASSAWTGEDNQPQHF.

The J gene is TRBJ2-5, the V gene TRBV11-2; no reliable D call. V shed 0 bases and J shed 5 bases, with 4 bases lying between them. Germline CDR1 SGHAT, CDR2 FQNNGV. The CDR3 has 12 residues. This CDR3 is CASSLDSETQYF. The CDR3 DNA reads TGTGCCAGCAGCTTAGATAGCGAGACCCAGTACTTC.

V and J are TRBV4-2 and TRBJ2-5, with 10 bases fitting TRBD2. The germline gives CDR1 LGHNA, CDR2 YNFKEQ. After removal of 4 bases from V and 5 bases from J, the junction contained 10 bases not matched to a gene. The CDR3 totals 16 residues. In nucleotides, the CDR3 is TGTGCCAGCAGCCCGCAAGGTCTAGCGGGGGATGAGACCCAGTACTTC. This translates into CASSPQGLAGDETQYF.

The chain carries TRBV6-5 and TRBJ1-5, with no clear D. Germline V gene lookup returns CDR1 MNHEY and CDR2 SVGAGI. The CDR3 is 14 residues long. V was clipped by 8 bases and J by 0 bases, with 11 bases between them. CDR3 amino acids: CASSRGFSNQPQHF. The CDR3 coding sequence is TGTGCCAGCTCTAGAGGGTTTAGCAATCAGCCCCAGCATTTT.

The CDR3 spells CASSLQGAEGEKLFF. CDR3 in DNA: TGCGCCAGCAGCCTACAGGGGGCGGAGGGTGAAAAACTGTTTTTT. The chain uses TRBV5-1 and TRBJ1-4; 9 bases are shared with TRBD1. The CDR3 is 15 amino acids. Trimming cost V 4 bases and J 7 bases; bases outside gene matches: 8. The germline V gene has CDR1 SGHRS and CDR2 YFSETQ.

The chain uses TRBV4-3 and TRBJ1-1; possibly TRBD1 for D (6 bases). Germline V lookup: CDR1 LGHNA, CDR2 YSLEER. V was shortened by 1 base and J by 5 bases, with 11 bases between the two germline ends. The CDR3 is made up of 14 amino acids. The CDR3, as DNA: TGCGCCAGCAGCCAAGTCTTAAGGGGGACTGAAGCTTTCTTT. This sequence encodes CASSQVLRGTEAFF.

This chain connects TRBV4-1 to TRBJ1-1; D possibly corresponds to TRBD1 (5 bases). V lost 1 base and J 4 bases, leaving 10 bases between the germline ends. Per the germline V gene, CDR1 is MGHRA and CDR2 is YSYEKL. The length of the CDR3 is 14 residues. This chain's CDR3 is CASSQGPGPTEAFF. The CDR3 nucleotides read TGCGCCAGCAGCCAAGGGCCAGGGCCCACTGAAGCTTTCTTT.

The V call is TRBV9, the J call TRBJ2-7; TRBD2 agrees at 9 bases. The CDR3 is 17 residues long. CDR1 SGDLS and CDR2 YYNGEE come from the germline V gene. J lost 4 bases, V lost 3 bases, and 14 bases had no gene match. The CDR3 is CASSAAYERGDLYEQYF. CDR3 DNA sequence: TGTGCCAGCAGCGCCGCCTATGAGCGGGGGGATCTGTACGAGCAGTACTTC.